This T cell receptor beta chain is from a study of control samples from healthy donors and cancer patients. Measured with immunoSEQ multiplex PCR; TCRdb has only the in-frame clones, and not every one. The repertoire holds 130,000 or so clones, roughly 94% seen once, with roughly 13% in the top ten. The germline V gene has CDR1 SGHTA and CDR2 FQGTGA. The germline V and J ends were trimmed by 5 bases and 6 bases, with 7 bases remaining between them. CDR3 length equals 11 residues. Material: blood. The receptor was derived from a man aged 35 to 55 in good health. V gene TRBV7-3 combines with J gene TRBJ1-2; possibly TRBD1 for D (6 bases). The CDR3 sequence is CASSAGDGYTF. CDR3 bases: TGTGCCAGCAGCGCAGGGGATGGCTACACCTTC.